The next 15 T cell receptor beta chains were all read from a single sample in a study of CD8 T cells in ankylosing spondylitis. Their cognate antigens are unknown. TCRdb fed the 5' RACE reads into MiXCR, producing one record per CDR3 protein. The data show a few hundred thousand distinct CDR3 sequences, with about 7% seen just once and 12% to 15% held by the top ten. Findings and caveats of the study: For ankylosing spondylitis blood, a TCR beta motif of 7 to 9 highly homologous variants appeared characteristic.

The sequencing input was blood, either unsorted or a sorted T cell fraction (not recorded which). These receptors were taken from a male donor with ankylosing spondylitis.

Ten or more counts support this clonotype. CDR3 sequence (DNA): TGTGCCACCCGTCAGATAGTTGGCGCTGATACGCAGTATTTT. This sequence encodes CATRQIVGADTQYF. This chain connects TRBV6-1 to TRBJ2-3; D unclear. Germline V CDR1 and CDR2: MNHNS, SASEGT. This CDR3 is 14 amino acids long. V dropped 10 bases and J dropped 6 bases, with 20 bases sitting between them.

This clonotype has at least ten counts. The J gene is TRBJ2-2, the V gene TRBV10-1, with unresolved D. Germline values: CDR1 WNHNN, CDR2 SYGVQD (reference sequence). This CDR3 has 12 residues. Trimming stripped 2 bases from V and 7 bases from J, with 5 bases between. As DNA, the CDR3 is TGCGCCAGCAGTGAGCTTGGCGGGGAGCTGTTTTTT. It specifies CASSELGGELFF.

This clonotype has a count of ten or more. V gene TRBV24-1 combines with J gene TRBJ2-1, with TRBD1 matching 8 bases. The CDR3 consists of 13 residues. The germline V gene encodes CDR1 KGHDR and CDR2 SFDVKD. Germline trimming cut 3 bases from V and 13 bases from J; bases unmatched to any gene: 7. Here the CDR3 reads CATSDTTGASQFF. In DNA, the CDR3 is TGTGCCACCAGTGATACGACAGGGGCTAGTCAGTTCTTC.

The chain has TRBV12-3 or TRBV12-4 and TRBJ1-4; possible D gene TRBD1, 5 bases. The CDR3 has 14 residues. Trimming shortened V by 4 bases and J by 7 bases, and 13 bases separated the two germline ends. The CDR3, as DNA: TGTGCCAGCAGTTCCGGGACGGATATTGAAAAACTGTTTTTT. This encodes CASSSGTDIEKLFF.

This clonotype was counted a single time. The V call is TRBV10-1, the J call TRBJ2-1, with a possible D match to TRBD2 (6 bases). Between the trimmed V and J ends, which lost 6 bases and 3 bases, there was a span of 12 bases. There are 14 residues in the CDR3. CDR1 and CDR2 from the germline V gene are WNHNN and SYGVQD (reference sequence). The CDR3 loop reads CASSTASDYNEQFF. Here the CDR3 DNA reads TGCGCCAGCAGCACCGCTAGCGACTACAATGAGCAGTTCTTC.

By share of the sample, this clonotype is medium-sized. J is TRBJ1-1 and V is TRBV20-1; a weak D match, TRBD1 (6 bases). Between the trimmed V and J ends, which lost 1 base and 1 base, there was a span of 10 bases. This CDR3 spans 14 amino acids. The germline V gene encodes CDR1 DFQATT and CDR2 SNEGSKA (reference sequence). In DNA form, the CDR3 reads TGCAGTGCTAGAGTCCGGACAGAGAACACTGAAGCTTTCTTT. It translates to CSARVRTENTEAFF.

This clonotype has more than one count but fewer than ten. The chain is built from TRBV9 and TRBJ2-2; D unclear. The CDR3 extends over 13 amino acids. V lost 0 bases and J 6 bases, leaving 6 bases between the germline ends. Germline lookup yields CDR1 SGDLS and CDR2 YYNGEE. CDR3 in DNA: TGTGCCAGCAGCGTAGCTCTTTCCGGGGAGCTGTTTTTT. Amino acid sequence: CASSVALSGELFF.

This clonotype was picked up many times. The chain uses TRBV7-9 and TRBJ1-5, with TRBD1 as a possible D gene (5 bases). CDR1 SEHNR and CDR2 FQNEAQ come from the germline V gene (reference sequence). The CDR3 has 13 residues. V was pared by 2 bases and J by 5 bases, with 7 bases between. The CDR3 is CASSLTGDQPQHF. CDR3 coding DNA: TGTGCCAGCAGCTTAACGGGGGATCAGCCCCAGCATTTT. Filled out from reference TRBV7-9 and TRBJ1-5, the complete variable domain reads DTGVSQNPRHKITKRGQNVTFRCDPISEHNRLYWYRQTLGQGPEFLTYFQNEAQLEKSRLLSDRFSAERPKGSFSTLEIQRTEQGDSAMYLCASSLTGDQPQHFGDGTRLSIL.

There are a few counts of this clonotype. The CDR3 DNA follows: TGCGCCAGCAGTCGCCTCCGGAGTGGTAGGGTTCCAGATACGCAGTATTTT. Its protein product is CASSRLRSGRVPDTQYF. V gene TRBV23-1 combines with J gene TRBJ2-3; D gene unclear. TRBV23-1 is known as an ORF, though its function is uncertain. This CDR3 spans 17 amino acids. Trimming removed 4 bases from V and 4 bases from J, with 21 bases in between.

The V call is TRBV6-2 or TRBV6-3, the J call TRBJ1-1; no clear D. This CDR3 comprises 14 residues. In germline, CDR1 is MNHEY, CDR2 SVGEGT. V lost 6 bases, J lost 0 bases, and 11 bases lay in between. The DNA of the CDR3 is TGTGCCAGCAGCTTCTCCACCATGAACACTGAAGCTTTCTTT. Translation gives CASSFSTMNTEAFF.

At least ten counts were recorded for this clonotype. The V gene is TRBV10-3, the J gene TRBJ1-6; no reliable D call. CDR3 length equals 17 residues. Trimming left V 4 bases short and J 6 bases short, with 19 bases between. CDR1 ENHRY and CDR2 SYGVKD come from the germline V gene. CDR3 sequence reads: CAISGTLRPEPNSPLHF. The DNA for the CDR3 is TGTGCCATCAGTGGGACTCTGCGTCCCGAACCTAATTCACCCCTCCACTTT.

The chain has TRBV19 and TRBJ2-5; the D gene is possibly TRBD2 (5 bases). The CDR3 has 15 residues. The V end lost 5 bases, the J end lost 5 bases, and 18 bases lay between the germline ends. CDR1 and CDR2 from the germline V gene are LNHDA and SQIVND (reference sequence). CDR3 coding DNA: TGTGCCAGTAGTCCCCCCGAGGGCGCCTGGGAGACCCAGTACTTC. Translating it yields CASSPPEGAWETQYF.

This clonotype was counted ten times or more. The chain carries TRBV5-1 and TRBJ1-1, with 8 bases that match TRBD1. The germline gives CDR1 SGHRS, CDR2 YFSETQ. The junction had 4 bases not matched to a gene; V was cut back by 1 base and J by 8 bases. The CDR3 has 13 amino acids. The CDR3 region has the DNA TGCGCCAGCAGCTTGACAGGGGGAATGGAAGCTTTCTTT. This codes for CASSLTGGMEAFF.

This clonotype was seen many times. The chain has TRBV20-1 and TRBJ1-2; D not resolved. The germline CDR1 and CDR2 sequences are DFQATT and SNEGSKA (reference sequence). The CDR3 has 12 residues. The V gene lost 6 bases and the J gene lost 1 base, with 9 bases spanning the gap. The chain's CDR3 is CSAPGSNYGYTF. The CDR3 DNA follows: TGCAGTGCCCCCGGGAGTAACTATGGCTACACCTTC.

About this clonotype: This may arise from a read error, as a much more abundant clone is one base away. The chain carries TRBV12-3 or TRBV12-4 and TRBJ2-7; the match to TRBD2 covers 8 bases. The CDR3 contains 15 residues. The V gene end was trimmed by 8 bases and the J gene end by 8 bases; junction bases not matched to a gene: 17. CDR3 residues: CASLAGTELINQQYF. The CDR3 DNA sequence: TGTGCCAGCTTAGCGGGGACGGAGTTAATTAACCAGCAGTACTTC.